This TCR beta chain is from a study of CD4 T cells in relation to SARS-CoV-2 and coronaviruses. For the study at large: PBMCs were cultured with antigen for roughly nine days before TCR beta sequencing. The HLA restriction of the shared crossreactive spike epitopes was mapped.

CDR3 length equals 14 residues. Germline values: CDR1 SGHTA, CDR2 FQGNSA. V dropped 5 bases and J dropped 3; count of bases not matched to a gene: 6. Assay: immunoSEQ multiplex PCR; the TCRdb copy retains only in-frame clones and omits some. The table includes 25,000 to 30,000 clones, around three quarters detected once. With respect to this clone: Its antigen is undetermined.

The unexposed donors gave CD4+ T cells in about 2011-2018, prior to COVID-19. CD4+ T cells were isolated from the cells after around 9 days of culture. Fresh IL-2 medium replaced half the medium on days 3 and 7. The sequenced material came from CD4+ T cells from PBMCs, cultured in vitro. The TCR sequence derives from a human donor in good health. J is TRBJ1-2 and V is TRBV7-2; 7 bases fit TRBD1. The CDR3 is CASSTRTGDYGYTF. CDR3 bases: TGTGCCAGCAGCACCAGGACAGGAGACTATGGCTACACCTTC.